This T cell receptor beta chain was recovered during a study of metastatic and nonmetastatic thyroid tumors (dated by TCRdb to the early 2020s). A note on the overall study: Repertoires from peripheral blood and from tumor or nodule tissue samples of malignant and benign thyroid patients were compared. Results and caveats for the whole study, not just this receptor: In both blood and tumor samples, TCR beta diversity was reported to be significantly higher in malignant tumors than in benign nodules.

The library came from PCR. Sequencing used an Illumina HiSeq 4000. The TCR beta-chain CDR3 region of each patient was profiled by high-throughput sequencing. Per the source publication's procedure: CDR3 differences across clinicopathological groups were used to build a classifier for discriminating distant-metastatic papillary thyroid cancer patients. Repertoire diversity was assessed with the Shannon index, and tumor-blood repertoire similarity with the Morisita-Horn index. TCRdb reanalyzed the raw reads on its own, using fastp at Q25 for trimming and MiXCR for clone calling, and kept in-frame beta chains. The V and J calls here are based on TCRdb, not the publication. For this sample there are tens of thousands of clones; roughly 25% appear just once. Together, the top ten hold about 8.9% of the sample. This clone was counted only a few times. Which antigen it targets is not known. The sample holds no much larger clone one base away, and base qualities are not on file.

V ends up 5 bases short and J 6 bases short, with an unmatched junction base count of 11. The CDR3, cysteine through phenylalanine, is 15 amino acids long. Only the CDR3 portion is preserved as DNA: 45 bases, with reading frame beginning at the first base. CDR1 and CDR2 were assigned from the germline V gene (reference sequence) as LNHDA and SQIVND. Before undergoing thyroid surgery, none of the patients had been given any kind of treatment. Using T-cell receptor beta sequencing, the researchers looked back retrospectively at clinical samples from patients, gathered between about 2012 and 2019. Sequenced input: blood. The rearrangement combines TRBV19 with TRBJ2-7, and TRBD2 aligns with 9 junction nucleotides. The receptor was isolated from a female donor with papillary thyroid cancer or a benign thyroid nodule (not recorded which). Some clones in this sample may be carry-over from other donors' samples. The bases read TGTGCCAGTAGTCCGACCGGGACTAGCTTTCCCGAGCAGTACTTC. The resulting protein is CASSPTGTSFPEQYF.